This T cell receptor beta chain stems from a study of shared clonotypes between healthy human individuals. Study findings and constraints: Generation probabilities were higher for clonotypes shared across all four sorted-subset donors than for unshared ones. Sharing of clonotypes among donors was expected to vary with sequencing depth.

Original data processing: ImmunoSEQ gave junction-only sequences without quality scores, so filtering differed. This table comes from immunoSEQ multiplex PCR, and its TCRdb copy is limited to in-frame clones, with some not included. That table is the source of V, J and clone size, and D and trimming were worked out from the DNA. The table includes about 2.1 million clones, 90% to 95% detected once. A remark on this clone: The antigen is undetermined.

CDR1 is SGHVS and CDR2 is FQNEAQ in the germline V gene. The CDR3 spans 16 residues. V was trimmed by 5 bases and J by 0 bases, leaving 14 bases between them. It was CD45RO-negative cells, positively selected for CCR7, that made up naive CD8 cells, with terminally differentiated effector memory CD45RA+ cells excluded. What was sequenced was naive CD8+ T cells from PBMCs. The receptor was isolated from a young man in good health. Some clones in this sample may be carry-over from other donors' samples. This chain joins TRBV7-8 and TRBJ2-1; TRBD2 is a possible D gene (6 bases). For the CDR3, the DNA is TGTGCCAGCAGCCCCCCCGCGGGGAGCTCCTACAATGAGCAGTTCTTC. Translating gives CASSPPAGSSYNEQFF.